These T cell receptor beta chains were read from a single sample in a study of tumor and adjacent non-tumor tissue in lung cancer. One entry per CDR3 protein, called by TCRdb with MiXCR from the multiplex PCR reads. The table has approximately 120,000 distinct CDR3 sequences, 62% seen once; the top ten hold over 15%. The source material was distant non-tumor lung tissue. The receptor set was obtained from a man in his fifties or sixties with non-small cell lung cancer. Both conserved end residues are trimmed from each CDR3.

V gene	J gene	CDR3 protein
TRBV6-5	TRBJ1-4	ASSHLKEKLF
TRBV6-1	TRBJ2-3	ASSEGAGVGTDTQY
TRBV12-3/TRBV12-4	TRBJ1-1	VSSQSGGRKAL
TRBV29-1	TRBJ1-1	SVQAGWRTEAF
TRBV6-1	TRBJ2-1	ASSTGTIYNGQI
TRBV11-1	TRBJ2-6	ASTSRGSSGADVQT
TRBV15	TRBJ2-6	ATSRDGPGTLPLRANVLT
TRBV6-5	TRBJ2-5	ASSSPRDPSQETQH
TRBV4-2	TRBJ1-2	ASSQESEGTYGYT
TRBV11-1	TRBJ2-1	ASSLDMTIGRNGQF
TRBV6-1	TRBJ2-1	ASSELGQTDYNEQF
TRBV6-2/TRBV6-3	TRBJ2-1	ASGTKREGVHEQF
TRBV29-1	TRBJ2-2	SVESANTGELF
TRBV5-1	TRBJ2-1	ASRKGTRGGYNEQF
TRBV11-3	TRBJ2-7	ASNLVGTLSYEQH
TRBV11-2	TRBJ2-7	ASSLDMLLGSLSEHY
TRBV5-6	TRBJ2-5	ASSSPDRVETQY
TRBV5-4	TRBJ1-5	ASSLDPNSKQPQH
TRBV6-2/TRBV6-3	TRBJ2-1	ASSPPDRYIEQF
TRBV9	TRBJ1-3	ASSALDRFSGNTIY
TRBV20-1	TRBJ2-5	SPWQGGTQY
TRBV16	TRBJ1-2	ASSQSLTGVDYGYT
TRBV11-2	TRBJ2-3	TSSHRTSTATQY
TRBV11-1	TRBJ2-3	ASTLGVHLSDTQY
TRBV6-2/TRBV6-3	TRBJ2-2	ASSPLARVSGEPF
TRBV6-5	TRBJ2-5	ASSFWGEKETQY